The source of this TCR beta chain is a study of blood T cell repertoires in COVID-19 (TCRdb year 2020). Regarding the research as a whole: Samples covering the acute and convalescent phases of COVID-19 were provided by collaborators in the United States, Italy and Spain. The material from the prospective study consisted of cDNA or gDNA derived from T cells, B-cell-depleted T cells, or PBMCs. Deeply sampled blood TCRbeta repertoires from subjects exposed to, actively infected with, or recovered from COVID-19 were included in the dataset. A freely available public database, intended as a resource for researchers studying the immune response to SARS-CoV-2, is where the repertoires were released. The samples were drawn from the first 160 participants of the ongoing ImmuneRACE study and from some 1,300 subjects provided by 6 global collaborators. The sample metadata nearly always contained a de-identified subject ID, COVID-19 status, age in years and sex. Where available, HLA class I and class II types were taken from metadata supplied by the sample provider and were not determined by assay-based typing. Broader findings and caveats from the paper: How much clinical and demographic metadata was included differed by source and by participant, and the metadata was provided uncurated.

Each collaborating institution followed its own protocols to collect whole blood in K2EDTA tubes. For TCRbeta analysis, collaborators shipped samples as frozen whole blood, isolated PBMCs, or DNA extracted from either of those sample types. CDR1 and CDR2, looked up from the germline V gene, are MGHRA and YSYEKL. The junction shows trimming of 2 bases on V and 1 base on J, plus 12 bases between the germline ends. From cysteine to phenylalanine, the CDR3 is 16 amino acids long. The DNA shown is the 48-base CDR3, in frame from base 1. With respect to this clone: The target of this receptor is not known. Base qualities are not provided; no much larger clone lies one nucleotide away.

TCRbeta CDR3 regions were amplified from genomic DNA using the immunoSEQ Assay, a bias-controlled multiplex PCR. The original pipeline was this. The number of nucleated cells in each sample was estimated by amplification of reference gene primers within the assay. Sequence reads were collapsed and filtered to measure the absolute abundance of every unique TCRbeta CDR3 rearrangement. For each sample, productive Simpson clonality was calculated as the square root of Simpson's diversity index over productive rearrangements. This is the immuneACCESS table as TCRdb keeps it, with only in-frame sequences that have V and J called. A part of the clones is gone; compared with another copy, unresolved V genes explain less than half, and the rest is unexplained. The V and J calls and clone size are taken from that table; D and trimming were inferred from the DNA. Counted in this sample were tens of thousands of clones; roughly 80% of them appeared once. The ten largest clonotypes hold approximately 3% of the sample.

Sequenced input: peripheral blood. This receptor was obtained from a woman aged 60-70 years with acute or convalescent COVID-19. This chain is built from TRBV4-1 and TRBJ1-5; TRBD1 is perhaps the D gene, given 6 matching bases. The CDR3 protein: CASSQWGHGSNQPQHF. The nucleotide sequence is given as TGCGCCAGCAGCCAATGGGGGCACGGAAGCAATCAGCCCCAGCATTTT.